These T cell receptor beta chains were read from a single sample in a study of cytomegalovirus exposure and HLA in healthy donors. Method: immunoSEQ multiplex PCR; TCRdb's copy keeps in-frame clones and lacks some. The sample contains 180,000 or so clones, approximately 71% of which appear only once. The sample was PBMCs. The receptors originated from a woman in her 40s in good health and CMV-seropositive. The CDR3 runs from the conserved cysteine through the conserved F or W. Fields, in order: CDR3 protein, CDR3 DNA, V gene, J gene, clone size, D gene. A D gene is named only where the DNA matches it firmly. Size is omitted from some rows. Given values are once, few, many or a class for expanded clones.

CASSGPFLAGGPGDEQFF	TGTGCCAGCAGCGGGCCTTTCCTAGCGGGAGGGCCAGGGGATGAGCAGTTCTTC	TRBV9	TRBJ2-1	-	TRBD2
CASSLLGDSYGYTF	TGCGCCAGCAGCTTGTTAGGGGACAGCTATGGCTACACCTTC	TRBV5-1	TRBJ1-2	-	TRBD1
CASPPGTAISYEQYF	TGTGCCAGCCCACCCGGGACAGCAATCTCCTACGAGCAGTACTTC	TRBV28	TRBJ2-7	-	TRBD1
CASSLGVGVQETQYF	TGCGCCAGCAGCTTGGGCGTGGGAGTACAAGAGACCCAGTACTTC	TRBV5-1	TRBJ2-5	-	-
CASSPESSYEQYF	TGTGCCAGCAGCCCCGAGAGCTCCTACGAGCAGTACTTC	TRBV5-6	TRBJ2-7	-	-
CASSSQAGVRGHEQYF	TGTGCCAGCAGCTCACAAGCGGGAGTAAGGGGACACGAGCAGTACTTC	TRBV5-4	TRBJ2-7	-	TRBD2
CSVEETTSGSSYEQFF	TGCAGCGTTGAAGAAACGACTAGCGGGAGTTCCTATGAGCAGTTCTTC	TRBV29-1	TRBJ2-1	few	TRBD2
CASSLRIEETQYF	TGTGCCAGCAGCTTGAGGATCGAAGAGACCCAGTACTTC	TRBV7-2	TRBJ2-5	-	-
CASRSLGIF	TGTGCCAGCAGATCCCTGGGCATCTTC	TRBV5-4	TRBJ2-7	-	-
CASSQGLRQETQYF	TGCGCCAGCAGCCAAGGACTGAGACAAGAGACCCAGTACTTC	TRBV4-1	TRBJ2-5	-	-
CASNSPLAGEETQYF	TGTGCCAGCAACAGTCCCCTAGCGGGAGAAGAGACCCAGTACTTC	TRBV2	TRBJ2-5	-	TRBD2
CASRQTSEAKNIQYF	TGTGCCAGTAGACAGACTAGCGAGGCCAAAAACATTCAGTACTTC	TRBV19	TRBJ2-4	-	TRBD2
CASSMTGNSNQPQHF	TGTGCCAGCAGTATGACAGGGAATAGCAATCAGCCCCAGCATTTT	TRBV28	TRBJ1-5	-	TRBD1
CASRPGTSGPDNEQFF	TGTGCCAGCAGGCCGGGGACTAGCGGTCCGGACAATGAGCAGTTCTTC	TRBV2	TRBJ2-1	-	TRBD2
CASRGTGCGYTF	TGTGCCAGCAGGGGGACAGGGTGTGGCTACACCTTC	TRBV2	TRBJ1-2	once	TRBD1
CAWSRASGPGYNEQFF	TGTGCCTGGAGTAGGGCTAGCGGACCAGGATACAATGAGCAGTTCTTC	TRBV30	TRBJ2-1	-	TRBD2
CASSGSGTGMYEQYF	TGTGCCAGCAGCGGTTCCGGGACAGGGATGTACGAGCAGTACTTC	TRBV9	TRBJ2-7	-	TRBD1
CASSSGLAGGETQYF	TGTGCCAGCAGCTCCGGACTAGCGGGAGGCGAGACCCAGTACTTC	TRBV7-2	TRBJ2-5	-	TRBD2
CASSLDGGGGDTQYF	TGTGCCAGCAGCTTAGACGGGGGGGGAGGAGATACGCAGTATTTT	TRBV11-2	TRBJ2-3	-	TRBD2
CASSLGPDRAGKGYTF	TGTGCCAGCAGCTTGGGCCCGGACAGGGCTGGGAAGGGCTACACCTTC	TRBV11-2	TRBJ1-2	-	TRBD1
CASSLSGAADTQYF	TGTGCTAGCAGCTTAAGCGGGGCAGCAGATACGCAGTATTTT	TRBV7-7	TRBJ2-3	-	TRBD2
CASRPAGQGWEQYF	TGTGCCAGCAGACCCGCGGGACAGGGGTGGGAGCAGTACTTC	TRBV14	TRBJ2-7	-	TRBD1
CASRSGTSRRDTQYF	TGTGCCAGTCGCAGCGGGACTAGCAGGAGGGATACGCAGTATTTT	TRBV19	TRBJ2-3	-	TRBD2
CASSLVPGLMEQYF	TGTGCCAGCAGCTTAGTTCCAGGGTTGATGGAGCAGTACTTC	TRBV7-2	TRBJ2-7	-	-
CASSRAGGLNEQFF	TGTGCCAGCAGTAGAGCGGGAGGGTTGAATGAGCAGTTCTTC	TRBV2	TRBJ2-1	-	TRBD2
CASRTQGTATLSPQYF	TGTGCCAGCAGAACCCAAGGGACAGCGACGCTTTCTCCGCAGTACTTC	TRBV7-2	TRBJ2-7	-	TRBD1
CASGTYTGWGFNEQFF	TGTGCCAGCGGAACGTACACAGGGTGGGGCTTCAATGAGCAGTTCTTC	TRBV7-2	TRBJ2-1	-	-
CASSYAGNEKLFF	TGTGCCAGCAGTTACGCGGGGAATGAAAAACTGTTTTTT	TRBV6-6	TRBJ1-4	-	-
CASTRGQGASGYTF	TGTGCCAGCACTAGGGGACAGGGGGCGAGTGGCTACACCTTC	TRBV6-5	TRBJ1-2	few	TRBD1
CASGQAGRTGPLAKNIQYF	TGTGCCAGTGGCCAGGCAGGGCGGACAGGCCCCCTAGCCAAAAACATTCAGTACTTC	TRBV19	TRBJ2-4	-	TRBD1
CASSQKDRNYEQYF	TGTGCCAGCAGCCAAAAGGACAGAAACTACGAGCAGTACTTC	TRBV5-4	TRBJ2-7	-	-
CATSRGGSGANVLTF	TGTGCCACCAGCAGGGGAGGGTCTGGGGCCAACGTCCTGACTTTC	TRBV15	TRBJ2-6	-	TRBD2
CASTHGDQPQHF	TGTGCCAGCACTCACGGGGATCAGCCCCAGCATTTT	TRBV6-6	TRBJ1-5	-	-
CASSYGRIEAFF	TGTGCCAGCAGTTACGGCCGAATAGAAGCTTTCTTT	TRBV6-6	TRBJ1-1	-	-
CASSQDREQTQYF	TGCGCCAGCTCACAGGACAGGGAACAGACCCAGTACTTC	TRBV18	TRBJ2-5	once	TRBD1
CASSSGQVFNSPLHF	TGTGCCAGCAGCTCGGGACAGGTTTTCAATTCACCCCTCCACTTT	TRBV7-9	TRBJ1-6	-	TRBD1
CASSPTGHNEQFF	TGTGCCAGCAGTCCGACAGGGCACAATGAGCAGTTCTTC	TRBV27	TRBJ2-1	-	TRBD1
CASTLGGGYHEQYF	TGTGCCAGCACCCTAGGTGGGGGCTACCACGAGCAGTACTTC	TRBV7-2	TRBJ2-7	-	-
CASSPRTSGRNEQYF	TGTGCCAGCTCACCTAGGACTAGCGGGAGAAACGAGCAGTACTTC	TRBV18	TRBJ2-7	-	TRBD2
CASSSRDNSYEQYF	TGTGCCAGCAGTTCCCGGGACAACTCCTACGAGCAGTACTTC	TRBV28	TRBJ2-7	few	-
CASSEDRGTDTQYF	TGTGCCAGCAGTGAAGATCGGGGCACAGATACGCAGTATTTT	TRBV6-1	TRBJ2-3	once	-
CASEPQGTSGEQYF	TGTGCCAGCGAACCGCAGGGGACATCGGGCGAGCAGTACTTC	TRBV28	TRBJ2-7	-	-
CASQRREGVDEQFF	TGTGCCAGCCAACGGCGGGAGGGTGTTGATGAGCAGTTCTTC	TRBV6-1	TRBJ2-1	-	TRBD2
CASSLDLRLAETETYEQYF	TGTGCCAGCAGCTTAGATCTGCGGCTAGCGGAAACAGAGACCTACGAGCAGTACTTC	TRBV7-6	TRBJ2-7	few	TRBD2
CASSLGTNYGYTF	TGTGCCAGCAGCTTGGGGACAAATTATGGCTACACCTTC	TRBV5-6	TRBJ1-2	-	-
CASSESKQGDTEAFF	TGTGCCAGCAGTGAATCTAAACAGGGTGACACTGAAGCTTTCTTT	TRBV25-1	TRBJ1-1	few	-
CSVELTSGGTYEQYF	TGCAGCGTTGAATTGACTAGCGGGGGCACCTACGAGCAGTACTTC	TRBV29-1	TRBJ2-7	-	TRBD2
CASRILAGGNEQFF	TGCGCCAGCAGGATTCTAGCGGGAGGTAATGAGCAGTTCTTC	TRBV4-1	TRBJ2-1	-	TRBD2
CASSSTGDQPQHF	TGTGCCAGCAGCTCGACAGGGGATCAGCCCCAGCATTTT	TRBV7-9	TRBJ1-5	-	TRBD1